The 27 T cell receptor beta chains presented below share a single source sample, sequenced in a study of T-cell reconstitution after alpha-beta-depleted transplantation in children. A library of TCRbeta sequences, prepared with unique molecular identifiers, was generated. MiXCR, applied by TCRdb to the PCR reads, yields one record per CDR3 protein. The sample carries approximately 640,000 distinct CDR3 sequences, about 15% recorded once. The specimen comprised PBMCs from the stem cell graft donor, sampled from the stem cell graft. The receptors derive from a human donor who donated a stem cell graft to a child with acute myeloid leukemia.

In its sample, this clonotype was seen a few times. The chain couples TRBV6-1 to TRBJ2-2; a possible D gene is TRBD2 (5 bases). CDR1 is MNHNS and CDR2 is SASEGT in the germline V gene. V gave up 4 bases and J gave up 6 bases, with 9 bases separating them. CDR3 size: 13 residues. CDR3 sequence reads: CASSVGESGELFF. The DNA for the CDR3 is TGTGCCAGCAGTGTGGGAGAATCCGGGGAGCTGTTTTTT.

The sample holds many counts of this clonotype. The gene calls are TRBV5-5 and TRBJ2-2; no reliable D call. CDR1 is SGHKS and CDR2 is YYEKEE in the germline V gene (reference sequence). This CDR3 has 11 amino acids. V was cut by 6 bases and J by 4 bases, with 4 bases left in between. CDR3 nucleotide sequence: TGTGCCAGCACCCTCACCGGGGAGCTGTTTTTT. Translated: CASTLTGELFF. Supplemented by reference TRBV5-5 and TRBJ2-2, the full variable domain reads DAGVTQSPTHLIKTRGQQVTLRCSPISGHKSVSWYQQVLGQGPQFIFQYYEKEERGRGNFPDRFSARQFPNYSSELNVNALLLGDSALYLCASTLTGELFFGEGSRLTVL.

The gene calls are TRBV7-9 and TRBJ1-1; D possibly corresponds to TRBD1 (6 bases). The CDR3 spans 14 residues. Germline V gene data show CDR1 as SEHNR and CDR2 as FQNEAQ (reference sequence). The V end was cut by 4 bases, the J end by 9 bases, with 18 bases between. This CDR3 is CASSSLGRGPQAFF. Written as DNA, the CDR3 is TGTGCCAGCAGCTCCCTCGGACGGGGGCCCCAAGCTTTCTTT.

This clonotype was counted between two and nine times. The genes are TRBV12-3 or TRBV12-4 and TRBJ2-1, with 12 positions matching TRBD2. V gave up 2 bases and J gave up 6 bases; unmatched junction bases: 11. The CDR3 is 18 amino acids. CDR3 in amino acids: CASSLRASGGATFNEQFF. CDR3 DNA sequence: TGTGCCAGCAGTTTAAGGGCTAGCGGGGGGGCTACGTTCAATGAGCAGTTCTTC.

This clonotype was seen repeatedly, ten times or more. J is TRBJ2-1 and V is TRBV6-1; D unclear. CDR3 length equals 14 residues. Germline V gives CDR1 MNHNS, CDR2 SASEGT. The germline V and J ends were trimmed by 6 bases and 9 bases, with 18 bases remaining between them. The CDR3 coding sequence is TGTGCCAGCAGGTCCCTGGAGCTCTCAAGTGAGCAGTTCTTC. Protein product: CASRSLELSSEQFF.

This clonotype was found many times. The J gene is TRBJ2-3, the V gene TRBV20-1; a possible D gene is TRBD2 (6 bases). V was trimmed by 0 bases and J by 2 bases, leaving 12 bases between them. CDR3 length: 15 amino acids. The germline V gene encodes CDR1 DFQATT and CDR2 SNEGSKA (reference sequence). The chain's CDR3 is CSARDSAGNTDTQYF. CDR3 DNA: TGCAGTGCTAGAGACTCGGCGGGGAACACAGATACGCAGTATTTT.

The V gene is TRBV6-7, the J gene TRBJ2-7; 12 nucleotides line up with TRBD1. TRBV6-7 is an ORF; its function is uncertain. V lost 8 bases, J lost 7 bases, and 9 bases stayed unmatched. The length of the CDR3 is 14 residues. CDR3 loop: CASSGQGAPEEQYV. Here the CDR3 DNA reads TGTGCCAGCTCGGGACAGGGGGCACCCGAAGAGCAGTACGTC.

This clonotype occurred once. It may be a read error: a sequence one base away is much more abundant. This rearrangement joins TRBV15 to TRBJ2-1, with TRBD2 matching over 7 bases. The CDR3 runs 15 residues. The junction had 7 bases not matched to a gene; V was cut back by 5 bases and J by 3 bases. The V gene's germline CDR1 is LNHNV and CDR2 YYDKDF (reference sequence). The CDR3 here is CATSLLARDYNEQFF. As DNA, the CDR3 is TGTGCCACCAGCCTACTAGCGCGGGACTACAATGAGCAGTTCTTC.

The CDR3 coding sequence is TGTGCCAGCAGTACTCTCAGGGCAGGGCCCCAGCATTTT. This gives the protein CASSTLRAGPQHF. V gene TRBV28 combines with J gene TRBJ1-5; the D gene is possibly TRBD1 (5 bases). V dropped 5 bases and J dropped 9 bases, with 14 bases sitting between them. Germline CDR1 reads MDHEN; CDR2 reads SYDVKM. The CDR3 runs 13 residues. The full variable domain, completed using reference TRBV28 and TRBJ1-5, is DVKVTQSSRYLVKRTGEKVFLECVQDMDHENMFWYRQDPGLGLRLIYFSYDVKMKEKGDIPEGYSVSREKKERFSLILESASTNQTSMYLCASSTLRAGPQHFGDGTRLSIL.

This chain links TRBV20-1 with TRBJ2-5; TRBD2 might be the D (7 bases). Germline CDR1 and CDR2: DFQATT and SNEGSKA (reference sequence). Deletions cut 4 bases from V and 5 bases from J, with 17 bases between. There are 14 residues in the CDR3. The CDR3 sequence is CSAMKGGARETQYF. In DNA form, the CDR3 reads TGCAGTGCTATGAAGGGGGGGGCTCGGGAGACCCAGTACTTC.

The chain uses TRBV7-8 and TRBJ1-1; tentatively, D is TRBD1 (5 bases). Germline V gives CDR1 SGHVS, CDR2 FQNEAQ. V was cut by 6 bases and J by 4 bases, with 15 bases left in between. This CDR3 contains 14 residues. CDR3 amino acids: CASSSLLGGTEAFF. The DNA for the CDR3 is TGTGCCAGCAGTTCCTTGCTCGGGGGCACTGAAGCTTTCTTT.

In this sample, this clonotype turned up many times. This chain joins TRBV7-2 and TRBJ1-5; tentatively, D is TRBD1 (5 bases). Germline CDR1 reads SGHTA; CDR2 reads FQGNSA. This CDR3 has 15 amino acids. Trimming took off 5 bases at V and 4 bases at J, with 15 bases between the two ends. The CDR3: CASSPAPTGNQPQHF. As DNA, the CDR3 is TGTGCCAGCAGCCCCGCACCCACAGGAAATCAGCCCCAGCATTTT.

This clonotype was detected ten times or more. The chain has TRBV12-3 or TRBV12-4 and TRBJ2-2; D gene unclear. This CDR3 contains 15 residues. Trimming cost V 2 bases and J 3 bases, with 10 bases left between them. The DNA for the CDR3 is TGTGCCAGCAGTTTAAAGTCACCTTACACCGGGGAGCTGTTTTTT. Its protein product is CASSLKSPYTGELFF.

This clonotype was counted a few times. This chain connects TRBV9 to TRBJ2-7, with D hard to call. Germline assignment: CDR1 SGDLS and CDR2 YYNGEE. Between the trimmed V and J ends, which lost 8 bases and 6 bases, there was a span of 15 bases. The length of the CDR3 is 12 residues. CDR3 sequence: CARLTEFSEQYV. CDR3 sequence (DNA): TGTGCCAGGCTGACCGAATTCAGCGAGCAGTACGTC.

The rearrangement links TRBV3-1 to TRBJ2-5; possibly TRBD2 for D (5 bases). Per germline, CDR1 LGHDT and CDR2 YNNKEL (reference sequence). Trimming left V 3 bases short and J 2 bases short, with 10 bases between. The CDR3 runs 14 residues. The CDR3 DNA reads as TGTGCCAGCAGCCATGCGGGTAGACAAGAGACCCAGTACTTC. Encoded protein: CASSHAGRQETQYF.

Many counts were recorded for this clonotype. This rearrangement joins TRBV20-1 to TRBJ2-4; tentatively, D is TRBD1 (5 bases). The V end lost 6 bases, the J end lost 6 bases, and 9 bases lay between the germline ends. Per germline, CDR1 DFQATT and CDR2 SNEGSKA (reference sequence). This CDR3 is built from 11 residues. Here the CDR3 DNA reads TGCAGTGCATCTCAGGGAAACATTCAGTACTTC. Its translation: CSASQGNIQYF.

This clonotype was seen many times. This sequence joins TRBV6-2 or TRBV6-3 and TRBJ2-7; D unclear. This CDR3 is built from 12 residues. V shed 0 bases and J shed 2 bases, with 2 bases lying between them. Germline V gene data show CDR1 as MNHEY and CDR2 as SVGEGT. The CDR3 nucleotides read TGTGCCAGCAGTTACTCGACCTACGAGCAGTACTTC. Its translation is CASSYSTYEQYF.

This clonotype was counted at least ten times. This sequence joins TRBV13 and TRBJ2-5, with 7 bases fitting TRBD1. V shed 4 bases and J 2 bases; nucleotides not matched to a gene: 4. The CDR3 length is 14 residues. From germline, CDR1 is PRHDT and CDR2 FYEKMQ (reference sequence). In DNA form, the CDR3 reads TGTGCCAGCAGCTCAAGACAGGGTCAAGAGACCCAGTACTTC. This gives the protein CASSSRQGQETQYF.

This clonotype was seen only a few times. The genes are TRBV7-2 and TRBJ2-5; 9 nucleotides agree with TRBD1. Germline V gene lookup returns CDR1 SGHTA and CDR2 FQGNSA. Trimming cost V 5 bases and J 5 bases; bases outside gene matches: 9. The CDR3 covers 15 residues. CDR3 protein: CASSITGTGTETQYF. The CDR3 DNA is TGTGCCAGCAGCATAACTGGGACAGGGACCGAGACCCAGTACTTC.

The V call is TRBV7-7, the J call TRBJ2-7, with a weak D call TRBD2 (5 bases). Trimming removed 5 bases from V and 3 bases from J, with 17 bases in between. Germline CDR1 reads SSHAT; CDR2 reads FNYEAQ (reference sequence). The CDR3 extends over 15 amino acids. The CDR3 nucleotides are TGTGCCAGCAGCCTAGGACCGGGGAATGTCTACGAGCAGTACTTC. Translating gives CASSLGPGNVYEQYF.

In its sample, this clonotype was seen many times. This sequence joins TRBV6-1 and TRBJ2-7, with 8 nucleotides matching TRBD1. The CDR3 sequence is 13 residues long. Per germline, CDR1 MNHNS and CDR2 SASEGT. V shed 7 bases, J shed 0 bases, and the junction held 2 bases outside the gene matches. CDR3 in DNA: TGTGCCAGCAAGGGACAGGACTCCTACGAGCAGTACGTC. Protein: CASKGQDSYEQYV.

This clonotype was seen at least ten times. The CDR3 region has the DNA TGCAGCGTTGAGCCGGGACAGATTTCGAAAGAGCAGTTCTTC. The encoded protein is CSVEPGQISKEQFF. This chain uses TRBV29-1 with TRBJ2-1, with TRBD1 matching 7 bases. CDR1 is SQVTM, CDR2 ANQGSEA, per germline. V trimming: 3 bases; J trimming: 10 bases; junction bases outside the gene matches: 12. The CDR3 is 14 amino acids.

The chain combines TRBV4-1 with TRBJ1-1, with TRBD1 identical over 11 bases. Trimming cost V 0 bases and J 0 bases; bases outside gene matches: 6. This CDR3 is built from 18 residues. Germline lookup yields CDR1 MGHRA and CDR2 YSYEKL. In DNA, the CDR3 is TGCGCCAGCAGCCAAGAGCGGACAGGGGGCCTCATGAACACTGAAGCTTTCTTT. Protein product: CASSQERTGGLMNTEAFF.

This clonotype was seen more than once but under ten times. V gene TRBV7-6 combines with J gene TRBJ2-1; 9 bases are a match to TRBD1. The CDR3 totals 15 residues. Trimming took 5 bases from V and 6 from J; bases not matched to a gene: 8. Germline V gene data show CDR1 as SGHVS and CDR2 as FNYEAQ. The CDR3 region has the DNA TGTGCCAGCAGCGTCCGGGACAGGGAATTCAATGAGCAGTTCTTC. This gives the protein CASSVRDREFNEQFF. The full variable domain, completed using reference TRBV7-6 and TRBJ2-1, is GAGVSQSPRYKVTKRGQDVALRCDPISGHVSLYWYRQALGQGPEFLTYFNYEAQQDKSGLPNDRFSAERPEGSISTLTIQRTEQRDSAMYRCASSVRDREFNEQFFGPGTRLTVL.

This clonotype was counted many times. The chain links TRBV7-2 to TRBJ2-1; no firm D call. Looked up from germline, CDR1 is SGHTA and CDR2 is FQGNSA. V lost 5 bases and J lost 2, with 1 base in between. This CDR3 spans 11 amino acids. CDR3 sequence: CASSTYNEQFF. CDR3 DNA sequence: TGTGCCAGCAGCACCTACAATGAGCAGTTCTTC.

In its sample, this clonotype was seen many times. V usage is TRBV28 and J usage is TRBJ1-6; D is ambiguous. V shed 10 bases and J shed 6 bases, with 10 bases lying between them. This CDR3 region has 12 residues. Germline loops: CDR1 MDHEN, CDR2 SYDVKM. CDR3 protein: CAISKGNSPLHF. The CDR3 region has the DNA TGTGCCATCTCGAAGGGTAATTCACCCCTCCACTTT.

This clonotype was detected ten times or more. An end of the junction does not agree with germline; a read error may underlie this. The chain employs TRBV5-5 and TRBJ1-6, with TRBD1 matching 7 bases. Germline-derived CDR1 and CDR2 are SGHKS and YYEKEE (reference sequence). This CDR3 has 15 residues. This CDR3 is CASRLGDRVNSPLHF. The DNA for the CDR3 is TGTGCCAGCAGGTTGGGGGACAGAGTTAATTCACCCCTCCACTTT.